These 5 T cell receptor beta chains were all obtained from the same sample, sequenced in a study of long-term antiretroviral therapy in people with HIV (dated by TCRdb to between 2021 and 2024). Sequencing of the TRB variable region was done with the immunoSEQ hsTCRB v3.0 assay at survey level resolution. Entries here come from immuneACCESS through TCRdb and include only in-frame sequences with V and J called. Some clones fail to appear in such tables; in the studies checked, an unresolved V gene covers under half of the shortfall, and the cause of the remainder is unknown. A total of about 39,000 clones appear in this sample, around nine tenths of them only once. 3.5% to 5% of the sample comes from the top ten. This sample comprised unsorted PBMCs, obtained just before starting antiretroviral therapy. Source of these receptors: a woman aged 18-29 years with HIV.

V and J are TRBV10-3 and TRBJ2-2; 8 bases fit TRBD2. There are 15 residues in the CDR3. Germline V lookup: CDR1 ENHRY, CDR2 SYGVKD. Trimming cost V 8 bases and J 4 bases; bases outside gene matches: 9. CDR3 DNA sequence: TGTGCCATCGGCTTAGCGGGATTGGCCACCGGGGAGCTGTTTTTT. Translating it yields CAIGLAGLATGELFF.

The chain is built from TRBV28 and TRBJ2-7; TRBD1 matches 9 bases. This CDR3 contains 13 residues. CDR1 is MDHEN and CDR2 is SYDVKM in the germline V gene. Trimming removed 4 bases from V and 5 bases from J; junction bases left unmatched: 3. CDR3 sequence: CASSSDRGNEQYF. DNA for the CDR3: TGTGCCAGCAGTTCGGACAGGGGTAACGAGCAGTACTTC. The complete variable domain, with remaining parts taken from reference TRBV28 and TRBJ2-7, reads DVKVTQSSRYLVKRTGEKVFLECVQDMDHENMFWYRQDPGLGLRLIYFSYDVKMKEKGDIPEGYSVSREKKERFSLILESASTNQTSMYLCASSSDRGNEQYFGPGTRLTVT.

The rearrangement uses TRBV2 and TRBJ1-2; D perhaps matches TRBD1 (5 bases). The CDR3 consists of 12 residues. In germline, CDR1 is SNHLY, CDR2 FYNNEI. Trimming pared 7 bases from V and 7 bases from J, leaving 13 bases between. The CDR3 bases are TGTGCCAGCACGGTGGGGGAGAGTGGCTACACCTTC. Its protein is CASTVGESGYTF.

The V and J genes are TRBV7-9 and TRBJ2-2; 12 positions match TRBD2. CDR1 and CDR2 (germline): SEHNR, FQNEAQ (reference sequence). V trimming: 2 bases; J trimming: 4 bases; junction bases outside the gene matches: 2. The length of the CDR3 is 16 residues. CDR3 DNA: TGTGCCAGCAGCTTAACTAGCGGGAGGAGCACCGGGGAGCTGTTTTTT. The encoded protein is CASSLTSGRSTGELFF.

This rearrangement joins TRBV28 to TRBJ2-2; TRBD1 aligns across 10 bases. V dropped 2 bases and J dropped 6; count of bases not matched to a gene: 3. The CDR3 has 15 residues. From germline, CDR1 is MDHEN and CDR2 SYDVKM. The DNA for the CDR3 is TGTGCCAGCAGTTTAGGGACAGGGGAGCCCGGGGAGCTGTTTTTT. It specifies CASSLGTGEPGELFF.